This entry is about one TCR beta chain. What it binds is unknown. Trimming shortened V by 0 bases and J by 6 bases, and 18 bases separated the two germline ends. The CDR3 runs 17 residues. Germline CDR1 is LGHDT and CDR2 is YNNKEL (reference sequence). Unique molecular identifiers were added to individual cDNA molecules. In TCRdb, the 5' RACE reads were re-called with MiXCR into one record per CDR3 protein. The data show about 71,000 distinct CDR3 sequences, with about 13% seen just once and around 15% held by the top ten. The data originate from a study of early T cells in non-severe SARS-CoV-2 infection. Study details: The input, bulk RNA from unsorted whole blood, was sequenced, and chains were unpaired. General observations from the study: Anti-spike CD8 responses were favored by VDJdb matching, which missed private and CD4 specificities.

Material for sequencing was whole blood. This clonotype was sampled from an adult who was a healthcare worker with PCR-confirmed SARS-CoV-2 infection or an uninfected control (not recorded which). The V gene is TRBV3-1, the J gene TRBJ2-1; tentatively, D is TRBD2 (7 bases). DNA for the CDR3: TGTGCCAGCAGCCAAGATTCCCTCGGACTAGGGGGCAATGAGCAGTTCTTC. This codes for CASSQDSLGLGGNEQFF.